This TCR beta chain was sequenced for a study of OX40 agonist ivuxolimab in advanced cancers. As for the study in general: Patients receiving dose escalation had hepatocellular carcinoma, melanoma, renal cell or head and neck cancer.

The table came from immunoSEQ multiplex PCR; TCRdb's copy has only in-frame clones and leaves some out. The repertoire consists of tens of thousands of clones, with about 88% occurring once and the leading ten covering approximately 1.5%. This clone was observed once. This CDR3 has 12 residues. Trimming took off 0 bases at V and 8 bases at J, with 4 bases between the two ends. Germline V lookup: CDR1 WNHNN, CDR2 SYGVQD (reference sequence). The sequenced sample was CD4+ or CD8+ T cells sorted from blood, obtained in a trial of the OX40 agonist ivuxolimab. The sequence came from an adult with an advanced solid tumor such as melanoma, head and neck, liver or kidney cancer. The chain is built from TRBV10-1 and TRBJ1-4; D is unresolved. CDR3 sequence: CASSESTEKLFF. CDR3 coding DNA: TGCGCCAGCAGTGAGTCAACGGAAAAACTGTTTTTT.